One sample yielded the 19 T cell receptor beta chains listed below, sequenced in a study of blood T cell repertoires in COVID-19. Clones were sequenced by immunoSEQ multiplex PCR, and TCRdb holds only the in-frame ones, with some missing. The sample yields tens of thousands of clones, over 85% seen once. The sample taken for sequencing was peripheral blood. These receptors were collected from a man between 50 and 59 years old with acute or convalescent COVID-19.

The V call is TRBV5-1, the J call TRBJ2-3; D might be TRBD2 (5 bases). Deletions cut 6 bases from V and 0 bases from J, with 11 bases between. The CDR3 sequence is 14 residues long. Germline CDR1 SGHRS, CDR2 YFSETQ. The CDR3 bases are TGCGCCAGCACAGAGGGAACTAGCACAGATACGCAGTATTTT. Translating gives CASTEGTSTDTQYF.

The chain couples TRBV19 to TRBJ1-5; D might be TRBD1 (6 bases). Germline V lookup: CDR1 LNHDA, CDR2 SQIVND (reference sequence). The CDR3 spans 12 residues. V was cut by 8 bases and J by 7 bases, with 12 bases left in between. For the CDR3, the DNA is TGTGCCAGTGGGGGGGCGGGCCAGCCCCAGCATTTT. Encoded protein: CASGGAGQPQHF.

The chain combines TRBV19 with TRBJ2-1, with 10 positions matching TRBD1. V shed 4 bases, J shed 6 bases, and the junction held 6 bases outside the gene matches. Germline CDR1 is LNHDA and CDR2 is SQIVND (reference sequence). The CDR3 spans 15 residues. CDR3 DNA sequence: TGTGCCAGTAGTACACCCAGGGACAGGGGCAATGAGCAGTTCTTC. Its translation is CASSTPRDRGNEQFF.

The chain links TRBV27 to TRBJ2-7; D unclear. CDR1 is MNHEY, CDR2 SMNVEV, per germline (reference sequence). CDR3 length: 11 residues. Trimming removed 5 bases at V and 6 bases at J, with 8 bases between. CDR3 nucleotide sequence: TGTGCCAGCAGTCCCTCGGGCGAGCAGTACTTC. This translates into CASSPSGEQYF.

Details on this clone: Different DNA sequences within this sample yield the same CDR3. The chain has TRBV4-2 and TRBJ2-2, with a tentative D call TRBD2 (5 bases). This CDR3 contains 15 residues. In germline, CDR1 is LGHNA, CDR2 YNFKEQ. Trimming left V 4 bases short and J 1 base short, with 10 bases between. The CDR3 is CASSPGLQNTGELFF. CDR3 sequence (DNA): TGTGCCAGCAGCCCTGGACTTCAGAACACCGGGGAGCTGTTTTTT.

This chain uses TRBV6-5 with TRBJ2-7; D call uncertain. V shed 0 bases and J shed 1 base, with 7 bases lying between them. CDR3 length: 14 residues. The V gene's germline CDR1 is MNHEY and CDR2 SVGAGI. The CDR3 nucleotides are TGTGCCAGCAGTTACTCGATCGGGTCCTACGAGCAGTACTTC. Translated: CASSYSIGSYEQYF.

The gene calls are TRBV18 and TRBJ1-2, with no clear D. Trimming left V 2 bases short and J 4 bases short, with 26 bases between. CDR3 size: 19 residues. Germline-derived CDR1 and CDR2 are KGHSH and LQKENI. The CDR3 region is CASSPSPGSESLRTYGYTF. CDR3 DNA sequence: TGTGCCAGCTCACCATCCCCGGGTTCAGAGTCTTTAAGAACCTATGGCTACACCTTC.

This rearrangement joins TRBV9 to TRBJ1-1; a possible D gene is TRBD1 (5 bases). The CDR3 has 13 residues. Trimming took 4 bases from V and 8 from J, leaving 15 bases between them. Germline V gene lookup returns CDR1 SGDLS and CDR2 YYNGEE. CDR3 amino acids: CASSPEGAREAFF. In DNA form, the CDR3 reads TGTGCCAGCAGCCCAGAAGGGGCCCGAGAAGCTTTCTTT.

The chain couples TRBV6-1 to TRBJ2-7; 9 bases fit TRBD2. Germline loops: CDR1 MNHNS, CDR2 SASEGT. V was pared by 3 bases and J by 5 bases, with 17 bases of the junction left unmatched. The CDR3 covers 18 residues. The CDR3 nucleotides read TGTGCCAGCAGTGATGTTCGGGGATTCGGCGGGAGGGCCAACGAGCAGTACTTC. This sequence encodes CASSDVRGFGGRANEQYF.

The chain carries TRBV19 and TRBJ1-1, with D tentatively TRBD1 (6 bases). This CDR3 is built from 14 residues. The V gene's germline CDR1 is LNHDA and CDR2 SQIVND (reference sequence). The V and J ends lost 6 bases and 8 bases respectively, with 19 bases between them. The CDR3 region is CASSPTWGPPEAFF. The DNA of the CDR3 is TGTGCCAGTAGCCCGACCTGGGGGCCCCCAGAAGCTTTCTTT.

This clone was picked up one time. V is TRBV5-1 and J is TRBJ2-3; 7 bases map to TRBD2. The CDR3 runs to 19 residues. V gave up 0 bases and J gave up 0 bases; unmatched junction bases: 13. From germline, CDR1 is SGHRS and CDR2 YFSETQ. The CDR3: CASSLVGAGLTISTDTQYF. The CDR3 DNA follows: TGCGCCAGCAGCTTGGTGGGAGCGGGGCTTACTATTAGCACAGATACGCAGTATTTT.

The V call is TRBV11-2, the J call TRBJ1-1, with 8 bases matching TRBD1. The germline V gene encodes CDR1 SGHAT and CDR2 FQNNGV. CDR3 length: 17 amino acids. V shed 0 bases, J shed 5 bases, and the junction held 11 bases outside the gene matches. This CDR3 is CASSLDYPPGQETEAFF. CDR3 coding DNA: TGTGCCAGCAGCTTAGATTACCCCCCGGGACAGGAGACTGAAGCTTTCTTT.

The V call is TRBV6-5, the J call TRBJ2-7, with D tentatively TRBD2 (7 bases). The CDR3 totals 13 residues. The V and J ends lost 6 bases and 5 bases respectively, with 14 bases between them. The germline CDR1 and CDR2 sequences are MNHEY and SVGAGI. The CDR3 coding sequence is TGTGCCAGCAGGGGGGCGGGAGACCACGAGCAGTACTTC. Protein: CASRGAGDHEQYF.

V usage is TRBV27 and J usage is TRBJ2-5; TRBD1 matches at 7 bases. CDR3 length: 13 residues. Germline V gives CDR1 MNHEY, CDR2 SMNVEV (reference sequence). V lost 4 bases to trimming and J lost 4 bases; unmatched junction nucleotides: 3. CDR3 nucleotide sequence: TGTGCCAGCAGTTCAAGACAGGGAGAGACCCAGTACTTC. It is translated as CASSSRQGETQYF.

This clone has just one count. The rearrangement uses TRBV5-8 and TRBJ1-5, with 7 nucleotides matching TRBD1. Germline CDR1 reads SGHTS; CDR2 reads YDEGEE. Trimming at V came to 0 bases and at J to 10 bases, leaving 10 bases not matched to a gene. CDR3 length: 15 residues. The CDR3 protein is CASSLESRGIIPQHF. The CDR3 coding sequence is TGTGCCAGCAGCTTGGAAAGCAGGGGGATCATTCCCCAGCATTTT.

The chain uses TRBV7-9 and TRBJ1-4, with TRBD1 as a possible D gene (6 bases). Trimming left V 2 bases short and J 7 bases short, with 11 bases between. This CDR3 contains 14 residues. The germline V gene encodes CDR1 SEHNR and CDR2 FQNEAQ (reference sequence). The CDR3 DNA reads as TGTGCCAGCAGCTTACAGGGAGGGGGTGAAAAACTGTTTTTT. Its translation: CASSLQGGGEKLFF.

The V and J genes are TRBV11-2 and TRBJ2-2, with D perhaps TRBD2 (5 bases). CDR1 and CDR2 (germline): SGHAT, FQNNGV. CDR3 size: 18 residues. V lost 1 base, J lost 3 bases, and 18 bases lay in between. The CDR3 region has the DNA TGTGCCAGCAGCTTAGGCTTTTCTCCGGGGTACCACACCGGGGAGCTGTTTTTT. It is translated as CASSLGFSPGYHTGELFF.

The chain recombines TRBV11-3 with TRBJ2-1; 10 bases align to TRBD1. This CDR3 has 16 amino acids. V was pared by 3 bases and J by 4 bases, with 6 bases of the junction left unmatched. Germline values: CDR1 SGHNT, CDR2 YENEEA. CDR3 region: CASSFSGTGAYNEQFF. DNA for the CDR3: TGTGCCAGCAGCTTTTCCGGGACAGGGGCGTACAATGAGCAGTTCTTC. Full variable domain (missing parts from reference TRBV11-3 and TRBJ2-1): EAGVVQSPRYKIIEKKQPVAFWCNPISGHNTLYWYLQNLGQGPELLIRYENEEAVDDSQLPKDRFSAERLKGVDSTLKIQPAELGDSAVYLCASSFSGTGAYNEQFFGPGTRLTVL.

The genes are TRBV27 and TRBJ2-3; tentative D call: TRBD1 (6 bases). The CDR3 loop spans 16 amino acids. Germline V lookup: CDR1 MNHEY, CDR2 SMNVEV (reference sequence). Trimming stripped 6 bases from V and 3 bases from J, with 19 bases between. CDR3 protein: CASSLKRTVRTDTQYF. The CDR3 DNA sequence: TGTGCCAGCAGCCTTAAAAGGACAGTCAGGACAGATACGCAGTATTTT.